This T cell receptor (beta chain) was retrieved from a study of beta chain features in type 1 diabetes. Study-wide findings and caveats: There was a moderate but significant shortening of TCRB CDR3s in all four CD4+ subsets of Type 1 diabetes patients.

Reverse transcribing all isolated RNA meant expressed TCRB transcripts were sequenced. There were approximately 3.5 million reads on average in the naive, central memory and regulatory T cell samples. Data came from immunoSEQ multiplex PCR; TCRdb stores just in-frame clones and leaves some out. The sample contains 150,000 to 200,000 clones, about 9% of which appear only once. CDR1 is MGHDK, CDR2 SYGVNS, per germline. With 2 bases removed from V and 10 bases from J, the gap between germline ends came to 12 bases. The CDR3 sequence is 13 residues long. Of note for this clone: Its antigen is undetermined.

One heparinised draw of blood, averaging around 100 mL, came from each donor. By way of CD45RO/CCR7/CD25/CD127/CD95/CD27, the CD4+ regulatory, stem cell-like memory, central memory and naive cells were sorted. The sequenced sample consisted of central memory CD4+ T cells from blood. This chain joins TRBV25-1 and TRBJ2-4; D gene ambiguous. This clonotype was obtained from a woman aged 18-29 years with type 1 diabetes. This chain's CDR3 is CASSETTSAIQYF. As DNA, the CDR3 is TGTGCCAGCAGTGAAACCACCTCAGCGATTCAGTACTTC.